This T cell receptor beta chain was obtained from a study of T cells in Graves' hyperthyroidism and ophthalmopathy (dated by TCRdb to the late 2010s). Some background on the complete study: Peripheral blood samples were taken at initial diagnosis, before any treatment was given. A discovery cohort of approximately 97 patients, about 44 with Graves' ophthalmopathy and approximately 55 with stable Graves' hyperthyroidism, was used to find distinguishing TCR V-J signatures. Whether ophthalmopathy could be predicted prospectively was tested in an independent validation cohort made up of approximately 19 hyperthyroidism patients plus 17 patients who later progressed to ophthalmopathy. The 95 to 100 discovery patients were divided at random into training and test sets in a 7:3 ratio. In over five Graves' hyperthyroidism patients, the study also compared T-cell repertoires from thyroid tissue with T-cell repertoires from blood. After blood sampling, hyperthyroidism patients were treated with methimazole at a starting dose of 30 mg daily, and ophthalmopathy patients were treated with high-dose intravenous methylprednisolone. TCR Vbeta CDR3 sequencing of approximately 140 peripheral blood samples (over 40 ophthalmopathy, 75 to 80 hyperthyroidism and about 17 progressor patients) is reported in the paper. General study outcomes and caveats: Most expanded thyroid clonotypes (frequency above 0.001) were also found in blood, which suggests that blood repertoires may mirror thyroid immune responses. In validation, the model predicted progression to ophthalmopathy a median of 6.5 months before onset, with over 55% sensitivity and 72.22% specificity. Ophthalmopathy was separated from stable hyperthyroidism by a 13 V-J signature model, with over 85% sensitivity and 81% to 82% specificity obtained in cross-validation and 80%/75% obtained in testing. Sample size was not statistically predetermined, and blinding of investigators to group allocation was not performed.

With respect to this clonotype: Its antigen is still unknown. One base away there is no much larger clone; base qualities are not given.

The CDR3 runs 21 residues from the cysteine to the phenylalanine. The sequence is cut down to CDR3 DNA, 63 bases in frame from base 1. The germline V and J ends show losses of 4 bases and 4 bases respectively, and no gene match explains 22 bases of the junction. Taken from the germline V gene, the CDR1 and CDR2 loops are MDHEN and SYDVKM. Ophthalmopathy patients had moderately to severely active disease, with a Clinical Activity Score of 3 or more, a NOSPECS grade of 4 or more, and a disease duration of less than 3 months. The study excluded patients with uncontrolled infections, other autoimmune diseases, pregnancy or lactation. Diagnoses relied on clinical symptoms, serum thyroxine and TRAb, thyroid ultrasound and orbital computed tomography. Ficoll-Paque density gradient centrifugation was used to isolate PBMCs from approximately 11 ml of fresh peripheral blood. Total RNA was extracted with Trizol reagent, and quality was checked on an Agilent 2100 Bioanalyzer.

Amplification of TCR beta CDR3 regions was carried out from RNA transcripts. The first round of RT-PCR for the TCR CDR3 was performed with the HTBI primer set and the Qiagen OneStep RT-PCR kit. A second multiplex PCR round built the libraries, followed by size selection and purification. Sequencing of the libraries was done on an Illumina HiSeq2000 using paired-end 100 bp reads. On the study's bioinformatics: SOAPnuke was used to process the raw data, removing reads that contained adapters or uncalled bases, had a mean Phred below 15, or lacked an exact match to the constant primer or identifier. COPE v1.2.5 was used to merge the high-quality paired reads, and each unique nucleotide sequence was defined as a clonotype. Clonotypes were aligned to IMGT TRBV, TRBD and TRBJ reference segments using MiTCR v1.1. Analysis was restricted to V-J combinations with a frequency above 0.0001, which covered 99.2% of repertoires. The TCS score was defined as F50 (clonal expansion) divided by E x V (chaos), with BLOSUM62-based TCRdist calculated between CDR3 peptides within each V-J. Welch's t-statistics and random forest reduced several hundred V-J features to 13, which were used in a naive Bayes classifier (R e1071). TCRdb handled the public reads itself, with Q25 trimming in fastp and clone calling in MiXCR, and kept productive beta chains. Each entry is one CDR3 protein sequence, shown with its most common DNA and genes. Clone size and V and J calls follow TCRdb, not the original study. The sample table records some 370,000 distinct CDR3 sequences; around 15% of these occur just once. The ten largest make up 25% to 30% of the sample.

Material: blood. This chain joins TRBV28 to TRBJ2-1, with 10 bases in between that match TRBD2. This sequence originates from a man in his fifties with Graves' ophthalmopathy. The CDR3 reads CASSSAYPGLAGEGGYNEQFF. The DNA sequence reads TGTGCCAGCAGTTCGGCATACCCCGGGCTAGCGGGAGAGGGGGGTTACAATGAGCAGTTCTTC.